This T cell receptor (beta chain) was captured in a study of blood T cell repertoires in COVID-19. TCRdb keeps only in-frame clones here, not all; method: immunoSEQ multiplex PCR. The sample contains 150,000 to 200,000 clones, about 91% of which appear only once. There are 16 residues in the CDR3. In germline, CDR1 is MNHNS, CDR2 SASEGT. Unmatched junction bases numbered 9, after V lost 4 bases and J lost 6 bases. In this sample, this clone turned up once. This chain connects TRBV6-1 to TRBJ2-2; 9 nucleotides line up with TRBD2. The sequenced material came from peripheral blood. The receptor was isolated from a woman aged 55-69 years who had recovered from COVID-19. This CDR3 is CASSARTSAVPGELFF. The CDR3 coding sequence is TGTGCCAGCAGTGCCCGGACTAGCGCCGTACCCGGGGAGCTGTTTTTT.